A selection of T cell receptor beta chains follows, all from one sample in a study of CD8 T cells in ankylosing spondylitis. TCRdb called the 5' RACE reads again in MiXCR, with one record for every CDR3 protein. The sample shows some 800,000 distinct CDR3 sequences, roughly 10% of them seen only once. Source material: blood, either unsorted or a sorted T cell fraction (not recorded which). These receptors came from a male donor with ankylosing spondylitis. CDR3s include the opening cysteine and the closing phenylalanine or tryptophan. The D gene is left open where the match is weak. Only some rows state a clone size, as once, few, many or a class for expanded clones.

v_call: TRBV12-3/TRBV12-4
d_call: TRBD2
cdr3_length: 15
j_call: TRBJ2-7
clone_size: .
cdr3_aa: CASSPGGFRSYEQYF
cdr3_nt: TGTGCCAGCAGCCCGGGGGGGTTCCGATCTTACGAGCAGTACTTC

v_call: TRBV7-2
d_call: TRBD1
cdr3_length: 16
j_call: TRBJ2-2
clone_size: few
cdr3_aa: CASSGWTGANTGELFF
cdr3_nt: TGTGCCAGCAGCGGCTGGACAGGGGCGAACACCGGGGAGCTGTTTTTT

v_call: TRBV10-3
d_call: TRBD2
cdr3_length: 15
j_call: TRBJ2-7
clone_size: few
cdr3_aa: CAISETLAGSYEQYF
cdr3_nt: TGTGCCATCAGTGAAACACTAGCGGGGTCCTACGAGCAGTACTTC

v_call: TRBV6-1
d_call: .
cdr3_length: 13
j_call: TRBJ1-6
clone_size: few
cdr3_aa: CASSLDSQVPLHF
cdr3_nt: TGTGCCAGCAGTCTTGACAGTCAAGTGCCCCTCCACTTT

v_call: TRBV27
d_call: TRBD1
cdr3_length: 15
j_call: TRBJ2-1
clone_size: many
cdr3_aa: CASSPGQLIYNEQFF
cdr3_nt: TGTGCCAGCAGTCCGGGACAGCTTATTTACAATGAGCAGTTCTTC

v_call: TRBV7-6
d_call: TRBD2
cdr3_length: 16
j_call: TRBJ2-3
clone_size: few
cdr3_aa: CASSTKPLAGEHTQYF
cdr3_nt: TGTGCCAGCAGCACGAAACCCCTAGCGGGAGAACATACGCAGTATTTT

v_call: TRBV27
d_call: TRBD2
cdr3_length: 12
j_call: TRBJ2-7
clone_size: few
cdr3_aa: CISGGSSYEQYF
cdr3_nt: TGTATTAGCGGGGGGTCCTCCTACGAGCAGTACTTC

v_call: TRBV7-2
d_call: .
cdr3_length: 13
j_call: TRBJ2-4
clone_size: few
cdr3_aa: CASSWQGGDIQYF
cdr3_nt: TGTGCCAGCAGCTGGCAGGGGGGGGACATTCAGTACTTC

v_call: TRBV27
d_call: .
cdr3_length: 14
j_call: TRBJ1-4
clone_size: few
cdr3_aa: CASSLQGMAEKLFF
cdr3_nt: TGTGCCAGCAGTTTACAGGGGATGGCTGAAAAACTGTTTTTT

v_call: TRBV2
d_call: TRBD1
cdr3_length: 14
j_call: TRBJ2-7
clone_size: .
cdr3_aa: CASRSSRQGREQYF
cdr3_nt: TGTGCCAGCAGGTCGAGCCGACAGGGTCGAGAGCAGTACTTC

v_call: TRBV5-6
d_call: .
cdr3_length: 16
j_call: TRBJ2-3
clone_size: few
cdr3_aa: CASSLAASRSTDTQYF
cdr3_nt: TGTGCCAGCAGCTTGGCGGCTAGCAGATCCACAGATACGCAGTATTTT

v_call: TRBV10-2
d_call: TRBD1
cdr3_length: 16
j_call: TRBJ2-2
clone_size: few
cdr3_aa: CASSRDRRSNTGELFF
cdr3_nt: TGCGCCAGCAGTCGGGACAGACGATCGAACACCGGGGAGCTGTTTTTT

v_call: TRBV30
d_call: TRBD1
cdr3_length: 16
j_call: TRBJ1-2
clone_size: .
cdr3_aa: CAWSPGGQRDNYGYTF
cdr3_nt: TGTGCCTGGAGTCCGGGGGGACAGCGCGATAACTATGGCTACACCTTC

v_call: TRBV5-1
d_call: TRBD2
cdr3_length: 14
j_call: TRBJ2-3
clone_size: many
cdr3_aa: CASSLRGDTDTQYF
cdr3_nt: TGCGCCAGCAGCTTGCGGGGGGACACAGATACGCAGTATTTT

v_call: TRBV5-4
d_call: .
cdr3_length: 15
j_call: TRBJ2-7
clone_size: .
cdr3_aa: CASSLGSPTPYEQYF
cdr3_nt: TGTGCCAGCAGCTTGGGTAGTCCTACTCCCTACGAGCAGTACTTC

v_call: TRBV6-1
d_call: TRBD2
cdr3_length: 15
j_call: TRBJ2-1
clone_size: many
cdr3_aa: CASRRTSARYNEQFF
cdr3_nt: TGTGCCAGCAGACGAACTAGCGCCCGATACAATGAGCAGTTCTTC

v_call: TRBV4-3
d_call: TRBD2
cdr3_length: 16
j_call: TRBJ2-2
clone_size: .
cdr3_aa: CASSPLAGPNTGELFF
cdr3_nt: TGCGCCAGCAGCCCCTTAGCGGGGCCGAACACCGGGGAGCTGTTTTTT

v_call: TRBV11-3
d_call: .
cdr3_length: 14
j_call: TRBJ2-2
clone_size: .
cdr3_aa: CASSRGSNTGELFF
cdr3_nt: TGTGCCAGCAGTCGGGGATCGAACACCGGGGAGCTGTTTTTT

v_call: TRBV20-1
d_call: TRBD2
cdr3_length: 14
j_call: TRBJ2-5
clone_size: few
cdr3_aa: CSARSAGELETQYF
cdr3_nt: TGCAGTGCTAGGAGCGCGGGAGAATTGGAGACCCAGTACTTC

v_call: TRBV6-1
d_call: .
cdr3_length: 16
j_call: TRBJ2-1
clone_size: few
cdr3_aa: CASSTKAPSSYNEQFF
cdr3_nt: TGTGCCAGCAGCACAAAAGCGCCGAGCTCCTACAATGAGCAGTTCTTC

v_call: TRBV12-3/TRBV12-4
d_call: TRBD2
cdr3_length: 14
j_call: TRBJ2-5
clone_size: .
cdr3_aa: CASRVAGGGETQYF
cdr3_nt: TGTGCCAGCAGAGTAGCGGGAGGGGGAGAGACCCAGTACTTC

v_call: TRBV27
d_call: TRBD1
cdr3_length: 13
j_call: TRBJ2-7
clone_size: .
cdr3_aa: CASSLTRQGRLSF
cdr3_nt: TGTGCCAGCAGTTTAACCCGACAGGGGAGGTTGAGCTTC

v_call: TRBV5-1
d_call: .
cdr3_length: 16
j_call: TRBJ2-3
clone_size: once
cdr3_aa: CASSLAPSVRADTQYF
cdr3_nt: TGCGCCAGCAGCTTGGCCCCTAGCGTGAGGGCAGATACGCAGTATTTT

v_call: TRBV20-1
d_call: .
cdr3_length: 12
j_call: TRBJ2-7
clone_size: few
cdr3_aa: CSAPTPGYEQYF
cdr3_nt: TGCAGTGCCCCGACCCCAGGCTACGAGCAGTACTTC

v_call: TRBV6-6
d_call: .
cdr3_length: 13
j_call: TRBJ1-1
clone_size: .
cdr3_aa: CASIAPMNTEAFF
cdr3_nt: TGTGCCAGCATAGCACCCATGAACACTGAAGCTTTCTTT

v_call: TRBV20-1
d_call: .
cdr3_length: 12
j_call: TRBJ1-4
clone_size: .
cdr3_aa: CSASRGREKLFF
cdr3_nt: TGCAGTGCTAGTAGGGGGAGAGAAAAACTGTTTTTT

v_call: TRBV6-2/TRBV6-3
d_call: .
cdr3_length: 13
j_call: TRBJ1-2
clone_size: few
cdr3_aa: CASTARGSDGYTF
cdr3_nt: TGTGCCAGCACCGCCAGGGGCAGCGATGGCTACACCTTC

v_call: TRBV5-1
d_call: TRBD1
cdr3_length: 17
j_call: TRBJ2-3
clone_size: .
cdr3_aa: CASSLGLGQGAGDTQYF
cdr3_nt: TGCGCCAGCAGCTTGGGACTCGGACAGGGGGCAGGAGATACGCAGTATTTT

v_call: TRBV7-8
d_call: .
cdr3_length: 15
j_call: TRBJ2-5
clone_size: many
cdr3_aa: CASVRGRRFQETQYF
cdr3_nt: TGTGCCAGCGTACGAGGCCGCCGCTTCCAAGAGACCCAGTACTTC

v_call: TRBV18
d_call: TRBD1
cdr3_length: 13
j_call: TRBJ2-7
clone_size: few
cdr3_aa: CASSLQGLKEQYF
cdr3_nt: TGTGCCAGCTCATTACAGGGGTTGAAGGAGCAGTACTTC

v_call: TRBV4-2
d_call: .
cdr3_length: 16
j_call: TRBJ2-3
clone_size: .
cdr3_aa: CASSLSRGLPADTQYF
cdr3_nt: TGTGCCAGCAGCCTAAGCCGGGGACTGCCCGCAGATACGCAGTATTTT

v_call: TRBV20-1
d_call: .
cdr3_length: 14
j_call: TRBJ1-4
clone_size: few
cdr3_aa: CSARETNTNEKLFF
cdr3_nt: TGCAGTGCTAGAGAGACTAACACTAATGAAAAACTGTTTTTT

v_call: TRBV18
d_call: .
cdr3_length: 16
j_call: TRBJ2-5
clone_size: .
cdr3_aa: CASSLLYSREDETQYF
cdr3_nt: TGTGCCAGCTCACTTCTTTACAGCAGGGAGGACGAGACCCAGTACTTC

v_call: TRBV20-1
d_call: .
cdr3_length: 14
j_call: TRBJ1-1
clone_size: few
cdr3_aa: CSASRDPPPAEAFF
cdr3_nt: TGCAGTGCTAGCCGGGACCCTCCACCAGCTGAAGCTTTCTTT

v_call: TRBV5-1
d_call: TRBD2
cdr3_length: 14
j_call: TRBJ2-1
clone_size: .
cdr3_aa: CASSLVLAGMEQFF
cdr3_nt: TGCGCCAGCAGCTTGGTACTAGCGGGCATGGAGCAGTTCTTC

v_call: TRBV20-1
d_call: .
cdr3_length: 14
j_call: TRBJ1-5
clone_size: few
cdr3_aa: CSARGGTDNQPQHF
cdr3_nt: TGCAGTGCTAGAGGCGGGACCGACAATCAGCCCCAGCATTTT

v_call: TRBV7-2
d_call: TRBD1
cdr3_length: 15
j_call: TRBJ1-2
clone_size: many
cdr3_aa: CASSPQTDRGRGYTF
cdr3_nt: TGTGCCAGCAGCCCCCAGACCGACAGGGGCCGAGGCTACACCTTC

v_call: TRBV29-1
d_call: .
cdr3_length: 15
j_call: TRBJ1-2
clone_size: many
cdr3_aa: CSVPFGGSLFSGYTF
cdr3_nt: TGCAGCGTTCCCTTTGGAGGGTCCCTCTTCTCAGGCTACACCTTC

v_call: TRBV6-1
d_call: .
cdr3_length: 15
j_call: TRBJ2-3
clone_size: .
cdr3_aa: CASSPPKGSTDTQYF
cdr3_nt: TGTGCCAGCAGTCCCCCAAAGGGCAGCACAGATACGCAGTATTTT

v_call: TRBV6-5
d_call: TRBD1
cdr3_length: 12
j_call: TRBJ2-7
clone_size: few
cdr3_aa: CASATGRGEQYF
cdr3_nt: TGTGCCAGCGCGACAGGGCGAGGCGAGCAGTACTTC

v_call: TRBV27
d_call: .
cdr3_length: 19
j_call: TRBJ1-6
clone_size: .
cdr3_aa: CASSFIRGYRESYNSPLHF
cdr3_nt: TGTGCCAGCAGTTTCATAAGGGGGTACAGGGAATCCTATAATTCACCCCTCCACTTT

v_call: TRBV29-1
d_call: .
cdr3_length: 11
j_call: TRBJ2-3
clone_size: many
cdr3_aa: CSVVYTDTQYF
cdr3_nt: TGCAGCGTCGTTTACACAGATACGCAGTATTTT

v_call: TRBV7-2
d_call: .
cdr3_length: 13
j_call: TRBJ1-5
clone_size: .
cdr3_aa: CARSPGFGQPQHF
cdr3_nt: TGTGCCAGAAGTCCAGGGTTCGGGCAGCCCCAGCATTTT

v_call: TRBV7-8
d_call: TRBD2
cdr3_length: 14
j_call: TRBJ2-3
clone_size: few
cdr3_aa: CASSPEAGGGTQYF
cdr3_nt: TGTGCCAGCAGCCCAGAGGCGGGAGGGGGGACGCAGTATTTT

v_call: TRBV7-8
d_call: TRBD1
cdr3_length: 14
j_call: TRBJ2-2
clone_size: few
cdr3_aa: CASSSQGVDGELFF
cdr3_nt: TGTGCCAGCAGCTCACAGGGGGTCGACGGGGAGCTGTTTTTT

v_call: TRBV29-1
d_call: TRBD2
cdr3_length: 13
j_call: TRBJ2-5
clone_size: many
cdr3_aa: CSVGTSGTETQYF
cdr3_nt: TGCAGCGTCGGGACTAGCGGGACAGAGACCCAGTACTTC

v_call: TRBV4-3
d_call: .
cdr3_length: 15
j_call: TRBJ2-1
clone_size: many
cdr3_aa: CASSRDYQGYNEQFF
cdr3_nt: TGCGCCAGCAGCAGGGATTATCAGGGTTACAATGAGCAGTTCTTC

v_call: TRBV9
d_call: TRBD1
cdr3_length: 16
j_call: TRBJ2-1
clone_size: .
cdr3_aa: CASSVRGTGGFSEQFF
cdr3_nt: TGTGCCAGCAGCGTAAGGGGGACAGGGGGTTTTAGTGAGCAGTTCTTC

v_call: TRBV6-5
d_call: .
cdr3_length: 16
j_call: TRBJ1-3
clone_size: .
cdr3_aa: CASSYVGPSSGNTIYF
cdr3_nt: TGTGCCAGCAGTTACGTGGGACCGTCCTCTGGAAACACCATATATTTT

v_call: TRBV7-9
d_call: .
cdr3_length: 14
j_call: TRBJ1-3
clone_size: few
cdr3_aa: CASTSPRAGNTIYF
cdr3_nt: TGTGCCAGCACCTCTCCCAGGGCTGGAAACACCATATATTTT

v_call: TRBV27
d_call: .
cdr3_length: 14
j_call: TRBJ1-1
clone_size: few
cdr3_aa: CASSLARDGAEAFF
cdr3_nt: TGTGCCAGCAGTTTAGCACGGGACGGCGCTGAAGCTTTCTTT

v_call: TRBV29-1
d_call: TRBD1
cdr3_length: 15
j_call: TRBJ2-3
clone_size: many
cdr3_aa: CSVRDRGLRTDTQYF
cdr3_nt: TGCAGCGTACGGGACAGGGGGCTAAGGACAGATACGCAGTATTTT

v_call: TRBV14
d_call: .
cdr3_length: 13
j_call: TRBJ1-5
clone_size: .
cdr3_aa: CASSRDTDQPQHF
cdr3_nt: TGTGCCAGCAGCCGCGACACCGATCAGCCCCAGCATTTT

v_call: TRBV20-1
d_call: TRBD1
cdr3_length: 14
j_call: TRBJ1-1
clone_size: few
cdr3_aa: CSARGDSLNTEAFF
cdr3_nt: TGCAGTGCTAGAGGGGACAGTCTGAACACTGAAGCTTTCTTT